The text below deals with one T cell receptor (beta chain). No antigen is known for it. These data originate in a study of response to subunit inactivated influenza vaccine. General study results and limits: Researchers suggested that each seasonal influenza vaccination recruits few new T cells.

TCRdb ran MiXCR on the RT-PCR reads and lists one entry per CDR3 protein. The sample lists hundreds of thousands of distinct CDR3 sequences; 12% were seen once. The CDR3 runs to 15 residues. In germline, CDR1 is MNHNS, CDR2 SASEGT. The V and J ends lost 6 bases and 2 bases, in that order; junction bases with no gene match: 3. The specimen comprised non-naive T cells sorted from PBMCs, sampled 14 to 15 days before vaccination. The sequence derives from a man between 45 and 60 years old who received an inactivated influenza vaccine. The V call is TRBV6-1, the J call TRBJ2-6, with 8 bases fitting TRBD1. The CDR3 nucleotides are TGTGCCAGCAGGGTACAGGGGGCTGGGGCCAACGTCCTGACTTTC. Amino acids: CASRVQGAGANVLTF.